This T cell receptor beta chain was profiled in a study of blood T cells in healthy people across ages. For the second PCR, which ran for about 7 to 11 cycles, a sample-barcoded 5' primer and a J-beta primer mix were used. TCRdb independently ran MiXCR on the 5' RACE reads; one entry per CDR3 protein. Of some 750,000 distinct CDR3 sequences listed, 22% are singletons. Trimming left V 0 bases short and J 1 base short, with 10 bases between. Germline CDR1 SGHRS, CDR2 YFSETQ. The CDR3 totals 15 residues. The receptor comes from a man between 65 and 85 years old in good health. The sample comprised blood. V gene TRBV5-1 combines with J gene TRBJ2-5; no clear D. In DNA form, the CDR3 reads TGCGCCAGCAGCTTGGGGTTTCAGTTCCAAGAGACCCAGTACTTC. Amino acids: CASSLGFQFQETQYF.